This TCR beta chain was captured in a study of T-cell reconstitution after alpha-beta-depleted transplantation in children. Preparation of the TCRbeta library involved a method that used unique molecular identifiers. TCRdb reprocessed the PCR reads via MiXCR and lists one record per CDR3 protein. The profile covers some 600,000 distinct CDR3 sequences, with about 15% appearing a single time and approximately 1% taken by the ten largest. This clonotype was counted many times. Germline lookup yields CDR1 ENHRY and CDR2 SYGVKD. Trimming shortened V by 3 bases and J by 7 bases, and 13 bases separated the two germline ends. The CDR3 loop spans 14 amino acids.

The origin of this receptor is a human donor who donated a stem cell graft to a child with acute myeloid leukemia. The specimen was PBMCs from the stem cell graft donor, collected from the stem cell graft. The chain links TRBV10-3 to TRBJ2-1; weak D call: TRBD1 (7 bases). This chain's CDR3 is CAISDRGAGNEQFF. CDR3 DNA sequence: TGTGCCATCAGTGACAGGGGGGCGGGAAATGAGCAGTTCTTC.